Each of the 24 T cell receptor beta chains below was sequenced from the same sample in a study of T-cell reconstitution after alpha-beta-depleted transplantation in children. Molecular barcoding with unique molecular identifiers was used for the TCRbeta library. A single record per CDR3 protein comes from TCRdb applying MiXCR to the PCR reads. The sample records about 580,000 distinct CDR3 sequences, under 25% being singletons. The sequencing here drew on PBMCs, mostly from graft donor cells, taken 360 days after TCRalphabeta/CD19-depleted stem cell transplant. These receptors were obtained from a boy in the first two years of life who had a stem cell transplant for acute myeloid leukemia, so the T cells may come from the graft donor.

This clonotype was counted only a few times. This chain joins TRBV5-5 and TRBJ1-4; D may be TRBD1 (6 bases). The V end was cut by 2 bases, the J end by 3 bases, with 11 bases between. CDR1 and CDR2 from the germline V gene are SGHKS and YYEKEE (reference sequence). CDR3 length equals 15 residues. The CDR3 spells CASSFTGLANEKLFF. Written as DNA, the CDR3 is TGTGCCAGCAGCTTTACAGGGCTGGCTAATGAAAAACTGTTTTTT. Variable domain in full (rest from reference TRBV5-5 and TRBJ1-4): DAGVTQSPTHLIKTRGQQVTLRCSPISGHKSVSWYQQVLGQGPQFIFQYYEKEERGRGNFPDRFSARQFPNYSSELNVNALLLGDSALYLCASSFTGLANEKLFFGSGTQLSVL.

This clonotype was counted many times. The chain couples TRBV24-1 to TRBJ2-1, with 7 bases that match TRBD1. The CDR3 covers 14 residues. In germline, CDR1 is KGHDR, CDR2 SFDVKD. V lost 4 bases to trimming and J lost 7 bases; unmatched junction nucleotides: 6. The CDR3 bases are TGTGCCACCAGTGAAACCGGGACAGAAAATGAGCAGTTCTTC. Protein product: CATSETGTENEQFF.

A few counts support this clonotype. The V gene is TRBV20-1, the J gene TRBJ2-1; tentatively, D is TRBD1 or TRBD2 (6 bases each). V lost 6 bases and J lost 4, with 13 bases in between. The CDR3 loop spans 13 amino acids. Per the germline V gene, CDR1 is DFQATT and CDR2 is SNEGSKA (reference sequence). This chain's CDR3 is CSAGGISYNEQFF. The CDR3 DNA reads TGCAGTGCCGGGGGCATCTCGTACAATGAGCAGTTCTTC.

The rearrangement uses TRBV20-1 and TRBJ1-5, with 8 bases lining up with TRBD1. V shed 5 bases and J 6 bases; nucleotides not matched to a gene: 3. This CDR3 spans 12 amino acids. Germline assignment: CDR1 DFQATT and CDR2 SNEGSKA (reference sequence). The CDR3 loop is CSARDRSQPQHF. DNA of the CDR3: TGCAGTGCTCGGGACAGGTCTCAGCCCCAGCATTTT.

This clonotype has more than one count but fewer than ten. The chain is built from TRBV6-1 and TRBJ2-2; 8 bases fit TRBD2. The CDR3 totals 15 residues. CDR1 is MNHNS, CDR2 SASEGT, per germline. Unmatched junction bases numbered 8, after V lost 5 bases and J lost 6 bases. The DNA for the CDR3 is TGTGCCAGCAGTCCCGTCCGGGGGGGATCCGGGGAGCTGTTTTTT. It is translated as CASSPVRGGSGELFF.

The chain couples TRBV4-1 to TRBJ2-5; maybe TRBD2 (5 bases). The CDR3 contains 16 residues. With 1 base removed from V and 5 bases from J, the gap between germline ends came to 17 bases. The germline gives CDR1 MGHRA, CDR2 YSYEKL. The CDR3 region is CASSQGEGPRTETQYF. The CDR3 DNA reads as TGCGCCAGCAGCCAAGGAGAGGGCCCTCGGACGGAGACCCAGTACTTC.

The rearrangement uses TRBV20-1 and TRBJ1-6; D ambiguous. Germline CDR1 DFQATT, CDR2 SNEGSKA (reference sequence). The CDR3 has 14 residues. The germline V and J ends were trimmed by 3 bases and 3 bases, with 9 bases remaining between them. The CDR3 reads CSASPDGYNSPLHF. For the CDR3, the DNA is TGCAGTGCTAGCCCCGACGGCTATAATTCACCCCTCCACTTT.

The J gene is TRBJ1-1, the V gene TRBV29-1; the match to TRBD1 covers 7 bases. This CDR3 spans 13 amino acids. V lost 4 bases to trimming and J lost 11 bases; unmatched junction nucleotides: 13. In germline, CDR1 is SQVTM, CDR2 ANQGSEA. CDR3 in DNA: TGCAGCGTTGGGGAGGGGGCTCAAATAGGGGCTTTCTTT. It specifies CSVGEGAQIGAFF.

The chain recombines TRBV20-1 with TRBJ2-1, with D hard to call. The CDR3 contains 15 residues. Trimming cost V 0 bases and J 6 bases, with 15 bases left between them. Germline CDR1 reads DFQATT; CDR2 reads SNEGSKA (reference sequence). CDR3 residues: CSARDLGGIVNEQFF. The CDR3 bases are TGCAGTGCTAGAGATCTGGGCGGAATCGTCAATGAGCAGTTCTTC.

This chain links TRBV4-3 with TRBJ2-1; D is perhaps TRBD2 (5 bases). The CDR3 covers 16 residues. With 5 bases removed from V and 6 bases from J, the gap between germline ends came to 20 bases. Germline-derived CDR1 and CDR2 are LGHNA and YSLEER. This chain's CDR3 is CASSLFREVVGNEQFF. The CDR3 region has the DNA TGCGCCAGCAGCTTATTTCGGGAAGTGGTGGGCAATGAGCAGTTCTTC.

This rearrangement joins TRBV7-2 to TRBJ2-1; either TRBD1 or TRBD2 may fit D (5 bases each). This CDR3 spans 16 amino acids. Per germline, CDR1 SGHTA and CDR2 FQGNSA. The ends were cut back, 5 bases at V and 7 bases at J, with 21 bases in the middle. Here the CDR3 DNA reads TGTGCCAGCAGCGAGGGGTGGAACCCGGCATATAATGAGCAGTTCTTC. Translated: CASSEGWNPAYNEQFF.

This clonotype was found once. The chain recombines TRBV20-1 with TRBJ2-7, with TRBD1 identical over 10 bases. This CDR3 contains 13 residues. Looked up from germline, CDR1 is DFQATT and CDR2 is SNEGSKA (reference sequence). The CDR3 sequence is CTTHGQGGYEQYV. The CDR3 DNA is TGCACCACGCACGGACAGGGGGGCTACGAGCAGTACGTC.

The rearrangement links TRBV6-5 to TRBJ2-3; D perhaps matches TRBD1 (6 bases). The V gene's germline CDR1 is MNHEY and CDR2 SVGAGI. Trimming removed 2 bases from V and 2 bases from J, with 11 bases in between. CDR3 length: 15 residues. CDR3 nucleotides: TGTGCCAGCAGTTACCTGTCGGGACACACAGATACGCAGTATTTT. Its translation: CASSYLSGHTDTQYF.

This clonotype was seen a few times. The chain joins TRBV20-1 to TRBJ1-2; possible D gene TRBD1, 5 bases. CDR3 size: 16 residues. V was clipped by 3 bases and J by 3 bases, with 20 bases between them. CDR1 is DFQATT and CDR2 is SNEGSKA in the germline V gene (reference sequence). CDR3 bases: TGCAGTGCTAGTTGGGGGGGGAACATCGTATACTATGGCTACACCTTC. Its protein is CSASWGGNIVYYGYTF.

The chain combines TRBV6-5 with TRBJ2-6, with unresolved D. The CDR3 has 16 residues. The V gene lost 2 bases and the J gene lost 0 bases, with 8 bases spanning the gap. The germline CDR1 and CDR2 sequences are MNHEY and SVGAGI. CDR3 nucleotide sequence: TGTGCCAGCAGTTACCATTCTGGCTCTGGGGCCAACGTCCTGACTTTC. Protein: CASSYHSGSGANVLTF.

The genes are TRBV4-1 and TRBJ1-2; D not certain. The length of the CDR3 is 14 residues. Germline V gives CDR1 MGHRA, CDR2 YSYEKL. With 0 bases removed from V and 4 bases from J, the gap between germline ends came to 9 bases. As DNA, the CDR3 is TGCGCCAGCAGCCAAGAGGGGTCGGGCTATGGCTACACCTTC. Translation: CASSQEGSGYGYTF.

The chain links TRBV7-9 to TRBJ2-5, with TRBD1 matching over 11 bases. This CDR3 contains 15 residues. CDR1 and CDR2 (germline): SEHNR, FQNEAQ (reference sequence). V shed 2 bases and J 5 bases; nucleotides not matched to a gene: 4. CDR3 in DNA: TGTGCCAGCAGCTTACCCGGGACAGGGGGGGAGACCCAGTACTTC. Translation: CASSLPGTGGETQYF.

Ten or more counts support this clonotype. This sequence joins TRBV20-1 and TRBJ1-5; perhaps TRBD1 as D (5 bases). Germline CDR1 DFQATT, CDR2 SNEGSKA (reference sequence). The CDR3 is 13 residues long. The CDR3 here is CSRARGVNQPQHF. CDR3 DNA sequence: TGCAGCCGCGCCCGGGGGGTAAATCAGCCCCAGCATTTT.

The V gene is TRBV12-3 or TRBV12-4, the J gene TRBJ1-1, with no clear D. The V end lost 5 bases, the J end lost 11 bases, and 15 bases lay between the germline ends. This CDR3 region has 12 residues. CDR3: CASSPTGSRAFF. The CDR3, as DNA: TGTGCCAGCAGTCCGACGGGGTCTCGGGCTTTCTTT.

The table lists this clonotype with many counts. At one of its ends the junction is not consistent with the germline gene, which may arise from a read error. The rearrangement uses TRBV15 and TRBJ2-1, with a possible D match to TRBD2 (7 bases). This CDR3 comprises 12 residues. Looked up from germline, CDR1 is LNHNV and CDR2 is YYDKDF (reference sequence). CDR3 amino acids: CATSRLGGRGVF. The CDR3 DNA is TGTGCCACCAGCCGCCTCGGGGGGCGAGGGGTCTTC.

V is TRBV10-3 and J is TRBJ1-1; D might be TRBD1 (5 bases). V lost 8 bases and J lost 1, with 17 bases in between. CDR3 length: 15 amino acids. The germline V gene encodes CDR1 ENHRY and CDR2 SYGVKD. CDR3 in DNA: TGTGCCATCCGCCCCGGGGGGGACCCGAACACTGAAGCTTTCTTT. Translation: CAIRPGGDPNTEAFF.

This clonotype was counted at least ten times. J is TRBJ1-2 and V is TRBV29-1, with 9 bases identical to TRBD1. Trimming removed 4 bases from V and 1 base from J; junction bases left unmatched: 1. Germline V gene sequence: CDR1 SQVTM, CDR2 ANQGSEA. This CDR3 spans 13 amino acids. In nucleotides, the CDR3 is TGCAGCGTTGGGACAGGGGATAACTATGGCTACACCTTC. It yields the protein CSVGTGDNYGYTF.

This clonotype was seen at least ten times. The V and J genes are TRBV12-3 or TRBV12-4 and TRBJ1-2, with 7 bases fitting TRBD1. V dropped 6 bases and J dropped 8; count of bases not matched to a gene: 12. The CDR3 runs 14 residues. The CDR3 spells CASRSDSRGWGYTF. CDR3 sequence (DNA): TGTGCCAGCAGGAGCGACTCCAGGGGGTGGGGCTACACCTTC.

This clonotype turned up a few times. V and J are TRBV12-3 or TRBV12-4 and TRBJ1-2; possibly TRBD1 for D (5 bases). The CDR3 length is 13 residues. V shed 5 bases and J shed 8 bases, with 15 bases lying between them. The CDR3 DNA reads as TGTGCCAGCAGTCCATCGACAGTTTGGGGCTACACCTTC. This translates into CASSPSTVWGYTF.